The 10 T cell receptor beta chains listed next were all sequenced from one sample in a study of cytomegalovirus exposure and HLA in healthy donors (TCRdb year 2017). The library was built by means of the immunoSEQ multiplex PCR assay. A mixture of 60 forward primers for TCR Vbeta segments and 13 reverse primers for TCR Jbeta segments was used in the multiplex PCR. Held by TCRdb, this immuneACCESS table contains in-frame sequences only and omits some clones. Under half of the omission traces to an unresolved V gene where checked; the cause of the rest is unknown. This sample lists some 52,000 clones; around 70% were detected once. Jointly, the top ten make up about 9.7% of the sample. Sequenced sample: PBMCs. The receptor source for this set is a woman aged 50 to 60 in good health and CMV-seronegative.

The CDR3 DNA reads TGTGCCAGCAGGGGACTAGCCACAGATACGCAGTATTTT. Residues: CASRGLATDTQYF. J is TRBJ2-3 and V is TRBV19; 9 bases match TRBD2. The junction had 3 bases not matched to a gene; V was cut back by 9 bases and J by 2 bases. The germline CDR1 and CDR2 sequences are LNHDA and SQIVND (reference sequence). The CDR3 consists of 13 residues.

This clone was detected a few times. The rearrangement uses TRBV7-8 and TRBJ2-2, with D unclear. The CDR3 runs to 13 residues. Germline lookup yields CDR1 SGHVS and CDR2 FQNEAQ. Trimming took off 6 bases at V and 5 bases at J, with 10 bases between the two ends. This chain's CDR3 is CASSTARTGELFF. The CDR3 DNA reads TGTGCCAGCAGTACAGCCCGTACCGGGGAGCTGTTTTTT. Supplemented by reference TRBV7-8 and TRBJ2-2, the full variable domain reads GAGVSQSPRYKVAKRGQDVALRCDPISGHVSLFWYQQALGQGPEFLTYFQNEAQLDKSGLPSDRFFAERPEGSVSTLKIQRTQQEDSAVYLCASSTARTGELFFGEGSRLTVL.

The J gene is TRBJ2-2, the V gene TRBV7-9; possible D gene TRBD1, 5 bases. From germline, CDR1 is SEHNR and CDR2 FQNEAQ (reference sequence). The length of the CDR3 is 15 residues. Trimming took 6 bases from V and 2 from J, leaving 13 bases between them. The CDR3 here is CASSRGGQNTGELFF. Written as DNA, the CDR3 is TGTGCCAGCAGTAGAGGCGGACAAAACACCGGGGAGCTGTTTTTT.

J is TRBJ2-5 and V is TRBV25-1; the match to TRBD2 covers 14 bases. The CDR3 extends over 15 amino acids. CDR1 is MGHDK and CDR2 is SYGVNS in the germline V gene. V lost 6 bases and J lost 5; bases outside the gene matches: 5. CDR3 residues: CASSLGLAGVETQYF. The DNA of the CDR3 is TGTGCCAGCAGCCTGGGACTAGCGGGGGTCGAGACCCAGTACTTC.

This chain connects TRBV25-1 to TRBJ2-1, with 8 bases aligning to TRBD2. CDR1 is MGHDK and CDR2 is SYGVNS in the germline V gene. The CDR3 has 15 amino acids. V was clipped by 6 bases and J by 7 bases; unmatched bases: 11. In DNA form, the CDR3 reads TGTGCCAGCAGCAAGGGAGGATTAGCGGGGAATGAGCAGTTCTTC. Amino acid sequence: CASSKGGLAGNEQFF.

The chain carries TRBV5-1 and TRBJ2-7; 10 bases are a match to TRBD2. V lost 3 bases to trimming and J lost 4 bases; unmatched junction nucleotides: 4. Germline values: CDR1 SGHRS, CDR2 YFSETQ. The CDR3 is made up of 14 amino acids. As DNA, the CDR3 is TGCGCCAGCAGCTCCAGCGGGGGGGGGTACGAGCAGTACTTC. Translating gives CASSSSGGGYEQYF.

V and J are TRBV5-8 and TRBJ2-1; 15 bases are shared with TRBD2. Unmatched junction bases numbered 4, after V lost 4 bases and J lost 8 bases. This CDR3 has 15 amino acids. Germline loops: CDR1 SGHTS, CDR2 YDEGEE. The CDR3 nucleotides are TGTGCCAGCAGCCAGGGACTAGCGGGAGGCTATGAGCAGTTCTTC. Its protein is CASSQGLAGGYEQFF.

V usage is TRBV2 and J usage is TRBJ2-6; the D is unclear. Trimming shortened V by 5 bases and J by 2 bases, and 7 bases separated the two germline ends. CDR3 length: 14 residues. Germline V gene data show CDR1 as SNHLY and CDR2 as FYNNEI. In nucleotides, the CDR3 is TGTGCCAGCAGTATCTTTGCTGGGGCCAACGTCCTGACTTTC. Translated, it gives CASSIFAGANVLTF. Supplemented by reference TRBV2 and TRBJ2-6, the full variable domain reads EPEVTQTPSHQVTQMGQEVILRCVPISNHLYFYWYRQILGQKVEFLVSFYNNEISEKSEIFDDQFSVERPDGSNFTLKIRSTKLEDSAMYFCASSIFAGANVLTFGAGSRLTVL.

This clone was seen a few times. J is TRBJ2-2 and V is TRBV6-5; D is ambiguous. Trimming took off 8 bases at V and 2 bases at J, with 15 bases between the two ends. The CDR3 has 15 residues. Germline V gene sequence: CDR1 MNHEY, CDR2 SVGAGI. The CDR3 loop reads CASRPGSDNTGELFF. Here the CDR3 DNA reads TGTGCCAGCCGACCCGGCAGCGACAACACCGGGGAGCTGTTTTTT.

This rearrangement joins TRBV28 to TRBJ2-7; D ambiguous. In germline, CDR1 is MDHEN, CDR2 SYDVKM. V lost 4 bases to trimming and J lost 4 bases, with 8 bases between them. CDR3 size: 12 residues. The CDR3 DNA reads TGTGCCAGCAGTTCGACAAGTTACGAGCAGTACTTC. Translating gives CASSSTSYEQYF.